A selection of T cell receptor beta chains follows, all from one sample in a study of blood T cells in healthy people across ages. TCRdb reprocessed the 5' RACE reads via MiXCR and lists one record per CDR3 protein. Here the sample spans roughly 1.5 million distinct CDR3 sequences, roughly 43% being singletons. Sequenced sample: blood. These receptors were taken from a woman under 30 in good health. CDR3s include the opening cysteine and the closing phenylalanine or tryptophan. D genes are given only for firm matches. Expanded clones get a size class; other rows say once, few or many, or leave the size out.

TRBD1	TRBV3-1	TRBJ2-3	16	few	CASSQRTGGQADTQYF	TGTGCCAGCAGCCAGCGCACAGGGGGTCAAGCAGATACGCAGTATTTT
NA	TRBV4-1	TRBJ2-1	15	few	CASSQAKVGYNEQFF	TGCGCCAGCAGCCAAGCTAAAGTCGGGTACAATGAGCAGTTCTTC
TRBD1	TRBV7-9	TRBJ2-5	15	NA	CASSFPLRQGETQYF	TGTGCCAGCAGCTTCCCGCTACGACAGGGTGAGACCCAGTACTTC
NA	TRBV6-5	TRBJ1-2	13	NA	CASNIGANYGYTF	TGTGCCAGCAACATCGGGGCTAACTATGGCTACACCTTC
TRBD2	TRBV20-1	TRBJ2-3	15	few	CSAITRASGGDTQYF	TGCAGTGCTATTACCCGGGCTAGCGGGGGGGATACGCAGTATTTT
NA	TRBV6-7	TRBJ2-5	17	NA	CASSLVNVQGSLETQYF	TGTGCCAGCAGCCTCGTTAATGTACAGGGAAGTTTGGAGACCCAGTACTTC
TRBD1	TRBV25-1	TRBJ2-1	16	NA	CASSPRDRGAYNEQFF	TGTGCCAGCAGCCCAAGGGACAGGGGGGCTTACAATGAGCAGTTCTTC
NA	TRBV14	TRBJ2-1	13	few	CASSPKDFLEQFF	TGTGCCAGCAGCCCGAAAGATTTCTTGGAGCAGTTCTTC
NA	TRBV2	TRBJ1-5	13	NA	CASRAMGDQPQHF	TGTGCCAGCAGGGCCATGGGGGACCAGCCCCAGCATTTT
NA	TRBV10-3	TRBJ2-7	16	NA	CAIGEAGGWGTYEQYF	TGTGCCATCGGTGAGGCCGGGGGATGGGGTACCTACGAGCAGTACTTC
TRBD2	TRBV20-1	TRBJ2-7	15	NA	CSARDWRAGVYEQYF	TGCAGTGCTAGAGATTGGAGAGCGGGAGTCTACGAGCAGTACTTC
TRBD1	TRBV10-3	TRBJ2-5	14	NA	CAISEPDRDDEQYF	TGTGCCATCAGTGAGCCGGACAGGGATGATGAGCAGTACTTC
NA	TRBV28	TRBJ2-1	14	NA	CASSGSKTYNEQFF	TGTGCCAGCAGTGGTAGCAAAACCTACAATGAGCAGTTCTTC
NA	TRBV10-3	TRBJ2-2	15	NA	CAISLGQPNTGELFF	TGTGCCATCAGTCTAGGACAGCCGAACACCGGGGAGCTGTTTTTT
NA	TRBV29-1	TRBJ2-5	13	NA	CSVTASSRETQYF	TGCAGCGTGACTGCATCCTCCCGGGAGACCCAGTACTTC
TRBD1	TRBV27	TRBJ2-5	19	few	CASSLRGTGVDPQQETQYF	TGTGCCAGCAGTTTAAGGGGGACAGGTGTCGACCCTCAACAAGAGACCCAGTACTTC
NA	TRBV28	TRBJ2-3	15	many	CASSRLSVDTDTQYF	TGTGCCAGCAGTCGACTCTCAGTTGACACAGATACGCAGTATTTT
NA	TRBV20-1	TRBJ2-2	16	NA	CSAPEEGALTVGELFF	TGCAGTGCCCCCGAGGAGGGGGCACTGACTGTCGGGGAGCTGTTTTTT
TRBD2	TRBV12-3/TRBV12-4	TRBJ2-7	15	few	CASSLTSGRLSEQYF	TGTGCCAGCAGTCTGACTAGCGGGAGATTGAGTGAGCAGTACTTC
NA	TRBV10-1	TRBJ2-3	16	few	CASSEILSTSTDTQYF	TGCGCCAGCAGTGAGATCTTATCAACTAGCACAGATACGCAGTATTTT
NA	TRBV4-3	TRBJ2-1	15	few	CASSRTKASYNEQFF	TGCGCCAGCAGCCGAACTAAGGCCTCCTACAATGAGCAGTTCTTC
TRBD2	TRBV28	TRBJ2-7	19	few	CASSFRTSGRARSYNEQYF	TGTGCCAGCAGTTTTCGGACTAGCGGGAGGGCCCGCTCCTACAATGAGCAGTACTTC
NA	TRBV7-9	TRBJ2-7	12	few	CASSLTRSEQYF	TGTGCCAGCAGCTTGACTAGGAGCGAGCAGTACTTC
TRBD2	TRBV4-3	TRBJ2-5	15	NA	CASSQDQRGFETQYF	TGCGCCAGCAGCCAAGATCAGCGGGGTTTTGAGACCCAGTACTTC
NA	TRBV2	TRBJ1-5	14	NA	CASSGLSDLQPQHF	TGTGCCAGCAGTGGCTTATCCGACCTTCAGCCCCAGCATTTT
TRBD2	TRBV7-2	TRBJ2-7	15	once	CASIREAGDSYEQYF	TGTGCCAGCATCCGGGAAGCGGGAGACTCCTACGAGCAGTACTTC
NA	TRBV6-6	TRBJ1-2	14	NA	CASRMDGGFYGYTF	TGTGCCAGCAGAATGGACGGGGGGTTCTATGGCTACACCTTC
NA	TRBV25-1	TRBJ1-1	13	NA	CASSENANTEAFF	TGTGCCAGCAGTGAAAACGCAAACACTGAAGCTTTCTTT
TRBD1	TRBV20-1	TRBJ2-1	13	NA	CSASDRGQETQFF	TGCAGTGCTAGCGACAGGGGGCAGGAGACCCAGTTCTTC
NA	TRBV6-2/TRBV6-3	TRBJ2-5	13	many	CASSYGRQETQYF	TGTGCCAGCAGTTATGGTAGACAAGAGACCCAGTACTTC
NA	TRBV27	TRBJ2-7	16	NA	CASSPSWSLSSYEQYF	TGTGCCAGCAGCCCCTCGTGGAGCCTGAGCTCCTACGAGCAGTACTTC
NA	TRBV20-1	TRBJ2-2	13	NA	CSARVSNTGELFF	TGCAGTGCTAGGGTCTCGAACACCGGGGAGCTGTTTTTT
NA	TRBV12-3/TRBV12-4	TRBJ1-5	16	few	CASSHQGTYSNQPQHF	TGTGCCAGCAGTCACCAGGGGACTTATAGCAATCAGCCCCAGCATTTT
NA	TRBV6-5	TRBJ1-1	13	NA	CASSMEANTEAFF	TGTGCCAGCAGTATGGAGGCTAACACTGAAGCTTTCTTT
NA	TRBV29-1	TRBJ1-5	13	few	CSVAAGPEQPQHF	TGCAGCGTCGCCGCCGGTCCCGAGCAGCCCCAGCATTTT
NA	TRBV7-2	TRBJ1-5	14	NA	CVSSLKGSNPPQHF	TGTGTCAGCAGCTTGAAGGGTAGCAATCCGCCCCAGCATTTT
NA	TRBV7-2	TRBJ2-7	15	few	CASSLELTGPYEQYF	TGTGCCAGCAGCTTAGAACTTACGGGCCCCTACGAGCAGTACTTC
NA	TRBV5-5	TRBJ1-2	14	once	CASSPLRGSYGYTF	TGTGCCAGCAGCCCCCTCAGGGGAAGCTATGGCTACACCTTC
NA	TRBV7-2	TRBJ1-3	16	NA	CASSPAEAGSGNTIYF	TGTGCCAGCAGCCCAGCTGAAGCGGGGAGTGGAAACACCATATATTTT
NA	TRBV19	TRBJ1-2	12	NA	CASSRTEDGYTF	TGTGCCAGTAGTAGGACAGAGGATGGCTACACCTTC
TRBD1	TRBV20-1	TRBJ1-2	12	few	CSGQGANYGYTF	TGCAGTGGACAGGGAGCTAACTATGGCTACACCTTC
TRBD2	TRBV29-1	TRBJ2-7	13	once	CSVSASGSYEQYF	TGCAGCGTTTCGGCTAGCGGCTCCTACGAGCAGTACTTC
TRBD1	TRBV12-5	TRBJ1-5	18	NA	CASGLVGTGIRSNQPQHF	TGTGCTAGTGGTTTGGTAGGGACAGGAATACGCAGCAATCAGCCCCAGCATTTT
NA	TRBV20-1	TRBJ2-7	15	NA	CSAREAIGLYNEQYF	TGCAGTGCTAGGGAAGCCATCGGCCTCTACAATGAGCAGTACTTC
NA	TRBV4-3	TRBJ1-3	15	NA	CASSKIGGSGNTIYF	TGCGCCAGCAGCAAGATCGGGGGATCTGGAAACACCATATATTTT
NA	TRBV7-2	TRBJ2-7	14	NA	CASSSYLASYEQYF	TGTGCCAGCAGCTCGTACTTAGCGTCCTACGAGCAGTACTTC
NA	TRBV29-1	TRBJ2-3	15	NA	CSARSGRAEGTTQYF	TGCAGCGCTCGCTCGGGGCGAGCGGAGGGGACAACGCAGTATTTT
NA	TRBV9	TRBJ2-1	13	once	CAGSVEGLSEQFF	TGTGCCGGCAGCGTAGAAGGGCTTAGTGAGCAGTTCTTC
NA	TRBV6-2/TRBV6-3	TRBJ2-7	12	NA	CASSYYVYEQYF	TGTGCCAGCAGTTACTACGTATACGAGCAGTACTTC
NA	TRBV12-3/TRBV12-4	TRBJ2-7	14	NA	CASRKGRGSYEQYF	TGTGCCAGCCGCAAGGGGCGAGGGTCTTACGAGCAGTACTTC
NA	TRBV5-5	TRBJ2-5	17	NA	CASSPPKQHLYQETQYF	TGTGCCAGCAGCCCACCGAAACAGCACTTGTACCAAGAGACCCAGTACTTC
NA	TRBV29-1	TRBJ2-3	15	NA	CSVEDPGYWTDTQYF	TGCAGCGTTGAAGACCCAGGATATTGGACAGATACGCAGTATTTT
TRBD2	TRBV10-3	TRBJ2-4	16	NA	CAISDLTSGGGNIQYF	TGTGCCATCAGTGACTTGACTAGCGGGGGGGGAAACATTCAGTACTTC